Listed below are T cell receptor beta chains from one sample, sequenced in a study of blood T cell repertoires in COVID-19. TCRdb's table, derived via immunoSEQ multiplex PCR, lists solely in-frame clones and lacks some. The table lists over 90,000 clones, over 75% of them singletons, with nearly 20% in the top ten. Sequenced input: peripheral blood. All receptors derive from a human donor in a cohort sampled during active COVID-19. The CDR3 runs from the conserved cysteine through the conserved F or W. The D gene is left open where the match is weak. A clone size is listed for some rows: how often the clone was seen (once, few, many), or a class if it is expanded.

D gene	V gene	clone size	J gene	CDR3 DNA	CDR3 protein
TRBD1	TRBV5-8	-	TRBJ2-3	TGTGCCAGCAGCGTGGGACAGCGCACAGATACGCAGTATTTT	CASSVGQRTDTQYF
TRBD2	TRBV3-1/TRBV3-2	-	TRBJ2-7	TGTGCCAGCAGCCAAATCAGCGGGAGACCCTACGAGCAGTACTTC	CASSQISGRPYEQYF
-	TRBV6-5	once	TRBJ2-7	TGTGCCAGCACCCCCTCCTTTGGGGGGTCCTACGAGCAGTACTTC	CASTPSFGGSYEQYF
TRBD2	TRBV3-1/TRBV3-2	many	TRBJ2-7	TGTGCCAGCAGCCTAAGACTAGCAGGATTGCAGTACTTC	CASSLRLAGLQYF
-	TRBV7-2	-	TRBJ2-3	TGTGCCAGCAGCTTATCCCTAGGGGCCATAGATACGCAGTATTTT	CASSLSLGAIDTQYF
-	TRBV21-1	-	TRBJ2-7	TGTGCCAGCAGCAAAATGCAGGGTCTCAGCGGGAGATCCTACGAGCAGTACTTC	CASSKMQGLSGRSYEQYF
TRBD1	TRBV5-1	few	TRBJ2-7	TGCGCCAGCAGCCCCCGGACAGGGGGGTACGAGCAGTACTTC	CASSPRTGGYEQYF
TRBD1	TRBV11-1	-	TRBJ1-1	TGTGCCAGCAGCTCACCGAGGTTCGGACAGGGCGAAGCTTTCTTT	CASSSPRFGQGEAFF
TRBD1	TRBV6-5	-	TRBJ1-1	TGTGCCAGCAGGGGGGCAGGGGGAGCTTTCTTT	CASRGAGGAFF
TRBD2	TRBV19	-	TRBJ2-3	TGTGCCAGTAGGCAGCGGGAGGGCACAGATACGCAGTATTTT	CASRQREGTDTQYF